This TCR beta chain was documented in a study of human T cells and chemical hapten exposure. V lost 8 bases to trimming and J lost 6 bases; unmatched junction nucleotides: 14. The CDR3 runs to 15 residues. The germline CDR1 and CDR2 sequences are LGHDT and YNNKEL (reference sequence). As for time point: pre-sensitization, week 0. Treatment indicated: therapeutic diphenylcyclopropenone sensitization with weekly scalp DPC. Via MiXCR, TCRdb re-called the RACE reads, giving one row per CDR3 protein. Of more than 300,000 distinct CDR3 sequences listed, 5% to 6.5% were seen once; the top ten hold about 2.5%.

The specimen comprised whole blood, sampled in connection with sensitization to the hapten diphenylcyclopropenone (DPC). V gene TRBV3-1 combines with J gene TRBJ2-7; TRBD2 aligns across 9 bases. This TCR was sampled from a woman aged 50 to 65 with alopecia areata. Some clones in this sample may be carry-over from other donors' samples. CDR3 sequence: CASSPWLAGASEQYF. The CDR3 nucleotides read TGTGCCAGCTCACCGTGGTTAGCGGGAGCCTCCGAGCAGTACTTC.